This T cell receptor (beta chain) was identified in a study of blood T cell repertoires in COVID-19. The wider study: Sites across the United States, Italy and Spain contributed samples from acute and convalescent COVID-19. The cDNA or gDNA used as material had been derived from T cells, B-cell-depleted T cells, or PBMCs.

Participants came from under 30 US areas, aged roughly 18 to 95 years. Within 2 weeks of study entry, exposed participants had contacted a PCR-confirmed or clinician-diagnosed COVID-19 case. TCRdb keeps only in-frame clones here, not all; method: immunoSEQ multiplex PCR. This sample yields approximately 260,000 clones, of which about 85% are seen a single time; less than 8.5% belongs to the top ten. The V gene's germline CDR1 is KGHSH and CDR2 LQKENI. The CDR3 sequence is 16 residues long. With 4 bases clipped from V and 10 bases from J, the junction kept 13 bases outside the gene matches. This sequence was found in a woman aged 45-59 years who had been exposed to COVID-19. The chain uses TRBV18 and TRBJ1-6; TRBD1 agrees at 7 bases. The sample comprised PBMCs or T cells enriched from blood (not recorded which). CDR3 sequence reads: CASSRQQGRPGSPLHF. The CDR3 DNA follows: TGTGCCAGCTCACGACAACAGGGGAGACCGGGATCACCCCTCCACTTT.